The clone carrying this TCR beta chain was seen a few times. Its target is unknown. The sample is drawn from a study of T cell responses to AZD1222 COVID-19 vaccine. Notes on the study in general: Targets within unmutated variant regions were reportedly found for nearly half of spike-specific TCRs. Rises in breadth and depth of Spike-specific TCRs came after two AZD1222 doses.

Clones were read by immunoSEQ multiplex PCR, and TCRdb kept only the in-frame ones, dropping some. The sample carries 120,000 to 150,000 clones, about 86% recorded once. Pooling covered second doses at about 4 or about 12 weeks. Sequenced here: peripheral blood, sampled 28 days after the second AZD1222 dose. The sequence came from an adult who received the AZD1222 COVID-19 vaccine.

The CDR3 protein is CASSLGQINGYTF. CDR3 nucleotides: TGTGCCAGCAGTTTAGGACAGATAAATGGCTACACCTTC. The V call is TRBV12-3 or TRBV12-4, the J call TRBJ1-2, with a possible D match to TRBD1 (5 bases). V was shortened by 1 base and J by 6 bases, with 9 bases between the two germline ends. The CDR3 is made up of 13 amino acids.